This TCR beta chain appears in the sequencing data of a study of OX40 agonist ivuxolimab in advanced cancers. Broadly, across the study: The costimulatory receptor OX40 (CD134) was targeted by ivuxolimab, a fully human IgG2 agonistic monoclonal antibody. The monotherapy dose-escalation portion (N ≈ 50 patients) of the phase I ivuxolimab trial is reported in the paper. Partial responses occurred in three dose-escalation patients: two with cutaneous melanoma and one with hepatocellular carcinoma. Peripheral TCRbeta sequencing aimed to test whether ivuxolimab altered TCR sequence diversity and caused clonal T-cell expansion. In the dose-escalation cohort, approximately 82% of patients were male, and the mean age was approximately 64 years, with a range of about 23 to 85. Intravenous ivuxolimab was administered to patients every 2 weeks at six dose levels: 0.01, 0.1, 0.3, 1.5, 3 and 10 mg/kg. Among the roughly 50 dose-escalation patients, approximately 20 had hepatocellular carcinoma, roughly 15 melanoma, 9 renal cell carcinoma and 9 head and neck cancer. Patients were allowed to have had prior anti-PD-1, anti-PD-L1 or anti-CTLA-4 therapy, and more than 35% of the dose-escalation patients had been treated with checkpoint inhibitors.

For sequencing of the TCRbeta CDR3 region, genomic DNA was extracted from the sorted cells. The immunoSEQ Assay was used to sequence the TCRbeta CDR3 regions. Here the immuneACCESS table is served through TCRdb, limited to in-frame sequences with V and J called. Missing clones are a known gap in these copies; in checked studies unresolved V genes cover under half, and the rest lacks a known reason. This sample holds 6,000 or so clones; about 70% were observed only once. The ten biggest clones cover 36% of the sample. Study-level results and caveats: Which antigens the clonally expanded peripheral T cells were specific for was not determined. After ivuxolimab, more expanded clones were found on average in CD8+ T cells than in CD4+ T cells. In partial responders in the 0.1-3.0 mg/kg groups, normalized peripheral clonal expansion was found to be among the lowest, especially among CD8+ T cells. At doses of 0.1 to 3.0 mg/kg, clonal expansion of both CD4+ and CD8+ T cells in blood was seen between baseline and week 6. Low levels of normalized T-cell clonal expansion were also seen in some nonresponding patients.

Patients with a history of autoimmune disease or receiving systemic immunosuppression were excluded from the trial. Peripheral blood for TCR sequencing was collected from all dose cohorts at baseline, on cycle 4 day 1, and on cycle 7 day 1. The samples were drawn from a first-in-human, open-label, multicenter phase I dose-escalation trial of ivuxolimab. Adults with locally advanced or metastatic melanoma, renal cell, hepatocellular, or head and neck squamous cell carcinoma were enrolled in the trial. Before TCR sequencing, CD4+ T cells and CD8+ T cells from peripheral blood were sorted into separate populations. This clone was recorded a few times. What this receptor recognizes is not known. Base qualities were left out, and no much larger clone turns up one base away. The germline V gene (reference sequence) sets CDR1 to MNHEY and CDR2 to SMNVEV. V and J are truncated by 6 bases and 8 bases respectively, leaving an intervening sequence of 9 bases. From cysteine to phenylalanine, the CDR3 is 11 amino acids long. CDR3 DNA is the only sequence kept; it has 33 bases, read in frame from the first base.

This clonotype was sampled from an adult with an advanced solid tumor such as melanoma, head and neck, liver or kidney cancer. The sample in question was CD4+ or CD8+ T cells sorted from blood, obtained in a trial of the OX40 agonist ivuxolimab. The sequence joins TRBV27 to TRBJ2-3; perhaps TRBD2 is the D gene, with 6 bases matching. The DNA sequence is TGTGCCAGCAGATACGGGGGTACGCAGTATTTT. Translated, it reads CASRYGGTQYF.